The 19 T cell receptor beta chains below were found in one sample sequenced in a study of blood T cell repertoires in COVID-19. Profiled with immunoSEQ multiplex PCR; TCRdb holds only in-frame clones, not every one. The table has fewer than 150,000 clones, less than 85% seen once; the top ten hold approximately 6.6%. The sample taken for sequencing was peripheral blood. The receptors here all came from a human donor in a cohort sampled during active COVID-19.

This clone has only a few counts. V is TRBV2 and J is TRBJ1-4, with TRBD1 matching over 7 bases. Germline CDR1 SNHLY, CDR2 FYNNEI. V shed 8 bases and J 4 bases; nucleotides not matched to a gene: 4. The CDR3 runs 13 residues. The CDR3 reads CASRGTVNEKLFF. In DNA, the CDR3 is TGTGCCAGCCGAGGGACAGTTAATGAAAAACTGTTTTTT.

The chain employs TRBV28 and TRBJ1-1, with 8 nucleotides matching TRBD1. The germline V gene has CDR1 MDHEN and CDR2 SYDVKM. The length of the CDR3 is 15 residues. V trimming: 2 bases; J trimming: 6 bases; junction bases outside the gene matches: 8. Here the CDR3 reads CASSLGGQGFSEAFF. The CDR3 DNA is TGTGCCAGCAGTTTAGGTGGACAGGGTTTCTCTGAAGCTTTCTTT.

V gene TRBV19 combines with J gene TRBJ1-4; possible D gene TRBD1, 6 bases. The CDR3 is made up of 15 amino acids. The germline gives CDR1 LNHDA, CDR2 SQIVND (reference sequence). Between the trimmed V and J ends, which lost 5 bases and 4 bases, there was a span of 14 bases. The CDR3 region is CASSPSGDYNEKLFF. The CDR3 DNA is TGTGCCAGTAGTCCCTCAGGGGACTATAATGAAAAACTGTTTTTT.

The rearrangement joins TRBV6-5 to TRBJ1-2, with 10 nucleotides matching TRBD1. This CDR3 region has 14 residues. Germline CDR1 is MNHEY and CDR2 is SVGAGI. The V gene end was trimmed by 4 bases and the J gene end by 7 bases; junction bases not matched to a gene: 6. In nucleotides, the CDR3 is TGTGCCAGCAGTTGGACAGGGGGGGAGGGTGGCTACACCTTC. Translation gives CASSWTGGEGGYTF.

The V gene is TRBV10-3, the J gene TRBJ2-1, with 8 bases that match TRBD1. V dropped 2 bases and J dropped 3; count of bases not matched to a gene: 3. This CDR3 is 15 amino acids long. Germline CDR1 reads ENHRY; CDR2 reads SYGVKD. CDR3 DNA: TGTGCCATCAGTGAGGTTGGACAGGGCTACAATGAGCAGTTCTTC. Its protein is CAISEVGQGYNEQFF.

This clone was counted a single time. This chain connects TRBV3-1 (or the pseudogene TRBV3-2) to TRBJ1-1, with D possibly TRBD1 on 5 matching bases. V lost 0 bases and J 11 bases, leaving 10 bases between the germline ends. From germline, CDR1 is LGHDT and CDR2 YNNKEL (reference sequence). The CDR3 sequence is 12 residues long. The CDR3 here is CASSQDRGDAFF. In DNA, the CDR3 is TGTGCCAGCAGCCAAGATAGGGGTGACGCTTTCTTT.

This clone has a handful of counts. Here the CDR3 DNA reads TGCGCCAGCAGCCAAGGCACGGCTAACTATGGCTACACCTTC. This codes for CASSQGTANYGYTF. V and J are TRBV4-1 and TRBJ1-2; D is undetermined. CDR1 is MGHRA and CDR2 is YSYEKL in the germline V gene. Deletions cut 1 base from V and 0 bases from J, with 6 bases between. This CDR3 has 14 amino acids.

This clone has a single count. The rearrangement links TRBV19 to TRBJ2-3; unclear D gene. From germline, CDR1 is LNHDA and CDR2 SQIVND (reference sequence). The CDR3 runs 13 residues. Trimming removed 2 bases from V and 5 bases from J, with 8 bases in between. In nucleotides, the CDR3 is TGTGCCAGTAGTATATCCCAATTAGATACGCAGTATTTT. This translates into CASSISQLDTQYF.

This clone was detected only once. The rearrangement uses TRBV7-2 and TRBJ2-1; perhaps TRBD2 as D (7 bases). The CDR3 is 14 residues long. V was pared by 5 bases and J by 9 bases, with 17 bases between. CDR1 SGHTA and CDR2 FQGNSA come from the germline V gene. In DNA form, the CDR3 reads TGTGCCAGCAGCGGAGGGGGGGCTCTTGGTGAGCAGTTCTTC. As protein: CASSGGGALGEQFF.

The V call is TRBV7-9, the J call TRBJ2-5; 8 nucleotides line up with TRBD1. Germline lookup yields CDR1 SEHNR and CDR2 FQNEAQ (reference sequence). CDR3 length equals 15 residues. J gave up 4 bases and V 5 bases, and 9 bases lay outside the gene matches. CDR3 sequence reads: CASSETPGGLETQYF. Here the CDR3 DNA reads TGTGCCAGCAGCGAAACCCCAGGGGGCCTAGAGACCCAGTACTTC.

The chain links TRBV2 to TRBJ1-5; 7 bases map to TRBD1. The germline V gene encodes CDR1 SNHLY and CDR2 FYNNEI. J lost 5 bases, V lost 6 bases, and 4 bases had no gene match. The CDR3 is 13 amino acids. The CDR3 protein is CASRGDSDQPQHF. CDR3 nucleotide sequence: TGTGCCAGCAGGGGGGACAGTGATCAGCCCCAGCATTTT.

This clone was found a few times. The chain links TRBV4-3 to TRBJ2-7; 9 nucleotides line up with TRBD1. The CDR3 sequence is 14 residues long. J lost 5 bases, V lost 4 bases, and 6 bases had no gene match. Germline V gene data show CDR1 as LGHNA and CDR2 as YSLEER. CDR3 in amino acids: CASSRTDRGNEQYF. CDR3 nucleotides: TGCGCCAGCAGCCGGACGGACAGGGGAAACGAGCAGTACTTC.

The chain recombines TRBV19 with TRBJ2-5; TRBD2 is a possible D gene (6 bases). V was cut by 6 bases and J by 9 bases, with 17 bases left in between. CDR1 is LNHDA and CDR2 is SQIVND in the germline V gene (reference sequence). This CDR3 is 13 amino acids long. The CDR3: CASRSSQGGAQYF. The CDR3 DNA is TGTGCCAGTAGGAGTAGCCAGGGAGGTGCCCAGTACTTC.

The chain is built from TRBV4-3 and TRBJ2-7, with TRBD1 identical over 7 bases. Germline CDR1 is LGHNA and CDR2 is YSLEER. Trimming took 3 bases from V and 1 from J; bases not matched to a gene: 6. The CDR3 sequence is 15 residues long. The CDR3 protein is CASSHGAGGSYEQYF. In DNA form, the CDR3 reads TGCGCCAGCAGCCATGGGGCAGGGGGATCCTACGAGCAGTACTTC.

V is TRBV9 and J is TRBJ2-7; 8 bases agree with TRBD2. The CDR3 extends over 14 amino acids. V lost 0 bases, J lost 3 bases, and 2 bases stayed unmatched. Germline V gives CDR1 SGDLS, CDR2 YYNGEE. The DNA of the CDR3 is TGTGCCAGCAGCGTAGCGGGGGGGAACTACGAGCAGTACTTC. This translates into CASSVAGGNYEQYF.

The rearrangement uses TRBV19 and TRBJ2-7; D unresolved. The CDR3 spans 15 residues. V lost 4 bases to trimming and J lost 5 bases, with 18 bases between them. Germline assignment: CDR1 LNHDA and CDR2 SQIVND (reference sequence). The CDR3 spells CASSKAAVLSHEQYF. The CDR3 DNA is TGTGCCAGTAGTAAGGCGGCAGTTCTTTCCCACGAGCAGTACTTC.

In nucleotides, the CDR3 is TGTGCCAGCAGCCCCGGCGGGACGGTCGACCAGGTTGATACGCAGTATTTT. Residues: CASSPGGTVDQVDTQYF. This chain links TRBV7-3 with TRBJ2-3, with a tentative D call TRBD2 (6 bases). CDR1 SGHTA and CDR2 FQGTGA come from the germline V gene. The CDR3 covers 17 residues. V dropped 5 bases and J dropped 6 bases, with 24 bases sitting between them.

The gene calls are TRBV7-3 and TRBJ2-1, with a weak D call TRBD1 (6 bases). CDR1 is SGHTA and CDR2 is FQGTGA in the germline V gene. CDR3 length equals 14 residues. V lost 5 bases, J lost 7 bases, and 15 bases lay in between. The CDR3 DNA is TGTGCCAGCAGCGCAGGACAGCCTAGAAATGAGCAGTTCTTC. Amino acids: CASSAGQPRNEQFF.

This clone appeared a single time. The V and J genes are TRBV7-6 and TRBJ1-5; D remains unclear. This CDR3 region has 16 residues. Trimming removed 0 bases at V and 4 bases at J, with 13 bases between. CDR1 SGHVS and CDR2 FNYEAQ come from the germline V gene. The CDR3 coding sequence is TGTGCCAGCAGCTTAGCCCCAGGCAATGGTAATCAGCCCCAGCATTTT. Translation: CASSLAPGNGNQPQHF.